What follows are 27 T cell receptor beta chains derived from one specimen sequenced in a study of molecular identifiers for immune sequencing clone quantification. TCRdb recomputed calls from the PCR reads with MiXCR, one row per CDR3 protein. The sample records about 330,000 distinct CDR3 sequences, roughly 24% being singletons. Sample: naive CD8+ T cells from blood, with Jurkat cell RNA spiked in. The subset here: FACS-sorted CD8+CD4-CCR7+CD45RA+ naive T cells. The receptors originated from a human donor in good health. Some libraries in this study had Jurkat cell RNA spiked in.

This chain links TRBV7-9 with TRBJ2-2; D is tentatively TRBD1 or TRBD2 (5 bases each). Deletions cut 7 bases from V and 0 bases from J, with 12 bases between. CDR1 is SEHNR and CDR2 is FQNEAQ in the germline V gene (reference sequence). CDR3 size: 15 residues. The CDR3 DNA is TGTGCCAGCACCCGGGACGGTACGAACACCGGGGAGCTGTTTTTT. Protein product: CASTRDGTNTGELFF.

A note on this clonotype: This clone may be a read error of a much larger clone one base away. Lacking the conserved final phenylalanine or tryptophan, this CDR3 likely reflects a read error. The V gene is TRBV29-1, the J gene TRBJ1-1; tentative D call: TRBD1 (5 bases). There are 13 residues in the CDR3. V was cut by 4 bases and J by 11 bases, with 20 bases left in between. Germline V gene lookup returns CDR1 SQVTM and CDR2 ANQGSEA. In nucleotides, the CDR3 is TGCAGCGTTGTAACCGGGACGAATCAACGGGCTTTCCTT. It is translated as CSVVTGTNQRAFL.

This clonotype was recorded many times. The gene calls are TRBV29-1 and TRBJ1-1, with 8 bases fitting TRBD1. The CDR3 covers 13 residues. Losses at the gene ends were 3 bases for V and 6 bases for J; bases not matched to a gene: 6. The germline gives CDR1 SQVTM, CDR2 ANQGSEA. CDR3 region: CSVEPGGASEAFF. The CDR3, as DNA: TGCAGCGTTGAGCCAGGGGGCGCTTCTGAAGCTTTCTTT.

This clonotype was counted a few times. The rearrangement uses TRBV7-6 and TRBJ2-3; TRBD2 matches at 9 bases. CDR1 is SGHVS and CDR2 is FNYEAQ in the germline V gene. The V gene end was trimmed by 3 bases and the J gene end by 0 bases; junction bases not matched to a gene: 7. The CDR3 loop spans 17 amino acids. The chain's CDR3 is CASSFERLAASTDTQYF. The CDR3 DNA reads TGTGCCAGCAGCTTTGAACGACTAGCGGCTAGCACAGATACGCAGTATTTT.

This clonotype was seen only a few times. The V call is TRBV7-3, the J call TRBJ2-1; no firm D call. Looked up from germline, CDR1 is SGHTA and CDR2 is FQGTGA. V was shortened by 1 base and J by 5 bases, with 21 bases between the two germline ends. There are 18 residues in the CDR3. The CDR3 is CASSLKSWGIGSHNEQFF. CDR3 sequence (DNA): TGTGCCAGCAGCTTAAAATCTTGGGGTATAGGCTCTCACAATGAGCAGTTCTTC.

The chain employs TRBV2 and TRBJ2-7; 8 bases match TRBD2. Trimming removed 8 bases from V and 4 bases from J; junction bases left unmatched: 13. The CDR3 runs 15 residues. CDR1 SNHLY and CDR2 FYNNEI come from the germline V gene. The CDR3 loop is CASLESREGPYEQYF. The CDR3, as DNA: TGTGCCAGCCTTGAGTCACGGGAGGGCCCTTACGAGCAGTACTTC.

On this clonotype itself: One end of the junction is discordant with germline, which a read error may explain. The CDR3 here is CASSPTHTYGQYF. In nucleotides, the CDR3 is TGTGCTAGCAGCCCAACCCATACCTACGGGCAGTACTTC. V is TRBV7-2 and J is TRBJ2-7; D ambiguous. The CDR3 extends over 13 amino acids. Germline lookup yields CDR1 SGHTA and CDR2 FQGNSA. Full variable domain (remainder filled in from reference TRBV7-2 and TRBJ2-7): GAGVSQSPSNKVTEKGKDVELRCDPISGHTALYWYRQSLGQGLEFLIYFQGNSAPDKSGLPSDRFSAERTGGSVSTLTIQRTQQEDSAVYLCASSPTHTYGQYFGPGTRLTVT.

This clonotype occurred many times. The CDR3 DNA follows: TGTGCCAGCAGTTTTATGGAGGGCCCCCCCACAGATACGCAGTATTTT. Protein product: CASSFMEGPPTDTQYF. The rearrangement links TRBV28 to TRBJ2-3; weak D call: TRBD2 (6 bases). Trimming took 3 bases from V and 2 from J, leaving 15 bases between them. The CDR3 has 16 residues. The germline gives CDR1 MDHEN, CDR2 SYDVKM.

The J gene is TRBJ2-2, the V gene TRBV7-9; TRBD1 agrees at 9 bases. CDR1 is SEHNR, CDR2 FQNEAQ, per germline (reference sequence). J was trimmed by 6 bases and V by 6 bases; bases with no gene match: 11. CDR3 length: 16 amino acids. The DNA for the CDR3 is TGTGCCAGCAGTCCCACAGGGGGCAGAAACGCCGGGGAGCTGTTTTTT. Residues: CASSPTGGRNAGELFF.

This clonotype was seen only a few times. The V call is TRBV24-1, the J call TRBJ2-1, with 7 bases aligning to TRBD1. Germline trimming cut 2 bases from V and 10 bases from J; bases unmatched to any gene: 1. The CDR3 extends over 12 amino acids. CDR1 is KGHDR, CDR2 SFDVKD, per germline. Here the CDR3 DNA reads TGTGCCACCAGTGATTGGGACAGCGAGCAGTTCTTC. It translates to CATSDWDSEQFF.

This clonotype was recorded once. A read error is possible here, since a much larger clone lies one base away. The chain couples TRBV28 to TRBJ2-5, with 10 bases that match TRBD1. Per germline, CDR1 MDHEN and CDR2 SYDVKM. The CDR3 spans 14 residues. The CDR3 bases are TGTGCCAGCAGCCAGACAGGGGGCTCAGAGGCCCAGTACTTC. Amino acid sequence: CASSQTGGSEAQYF. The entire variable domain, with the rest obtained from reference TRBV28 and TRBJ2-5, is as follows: DVKVTQSSRYLVKRTGEKVFLECVQDMDHENMFWYRQDPGLGLRLIYFSYDVKMKEKGDIPEGYSVSREKKERFSLILESASTNQTSMYLCASSQTGGSEAQYFGPGTRLLVL.

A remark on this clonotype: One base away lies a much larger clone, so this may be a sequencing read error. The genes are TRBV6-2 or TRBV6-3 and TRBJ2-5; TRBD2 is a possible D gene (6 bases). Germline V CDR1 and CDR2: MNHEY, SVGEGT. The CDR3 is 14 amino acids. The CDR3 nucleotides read TGTGCCGGCAGTTTTAGCGGACTCCAAGAGACCCAGTACTTC. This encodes CAGSFSGLQETQYF.

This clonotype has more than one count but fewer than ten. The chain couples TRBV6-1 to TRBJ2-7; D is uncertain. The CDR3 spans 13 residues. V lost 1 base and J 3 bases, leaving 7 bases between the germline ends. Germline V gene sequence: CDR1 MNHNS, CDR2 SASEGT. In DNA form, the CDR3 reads TGTGCCAGCAGTGAAGGGATAGGCTACGAGCAGTACTTC. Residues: CASSEGIGYEQYF.

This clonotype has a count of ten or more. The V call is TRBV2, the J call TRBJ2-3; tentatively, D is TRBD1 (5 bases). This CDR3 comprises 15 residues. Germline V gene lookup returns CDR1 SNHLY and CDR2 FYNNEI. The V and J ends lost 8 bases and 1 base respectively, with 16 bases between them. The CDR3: CASGPRASGTDTQYF. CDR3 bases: TGTGCCAGCGGCCCCAGGGCATCGGGCACAGATACGCAGTATTTT.

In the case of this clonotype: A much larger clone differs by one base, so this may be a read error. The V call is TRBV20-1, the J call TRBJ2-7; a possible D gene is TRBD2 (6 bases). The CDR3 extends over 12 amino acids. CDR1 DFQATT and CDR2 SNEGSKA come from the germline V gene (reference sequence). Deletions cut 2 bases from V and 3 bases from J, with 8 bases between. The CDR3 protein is CSARPGVYEQYF. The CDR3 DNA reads TGCAGTGCTAGACCGGGGGTCTACGAGCAGTACTTC.

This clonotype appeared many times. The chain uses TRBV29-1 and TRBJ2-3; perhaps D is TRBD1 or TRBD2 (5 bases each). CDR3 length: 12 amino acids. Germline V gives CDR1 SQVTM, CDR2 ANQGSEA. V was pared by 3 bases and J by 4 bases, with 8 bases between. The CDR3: CSVDEGPDTQYF. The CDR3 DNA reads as TGCAGCGTTGATGAGGGGCCAGATACGCAGTATTTT.

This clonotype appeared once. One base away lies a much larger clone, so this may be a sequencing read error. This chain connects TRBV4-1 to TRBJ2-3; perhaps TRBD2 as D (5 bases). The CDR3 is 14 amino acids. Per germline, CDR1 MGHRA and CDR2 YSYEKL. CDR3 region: CASRQEEGTDTQYF. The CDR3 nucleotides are TGCGCCAGCCGCCAAGAGGAGGGCACAGATACGCAGTATTTT.

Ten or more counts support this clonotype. CDR3 sequence reads: CASTQGQRNTEAFF. The CDR3 region has the DNA TGTGCCAGCACCCAGGGGCAGAGAAACACTGAAGCTTTCTTT. The rearrangement uses TRBV7-9 and TRBJ1-1, with D possibly TRBD1 on 6 matching bases. The length of the CDR3 is 14 residues. Germline V gene lookup returns CDR1 SEHNR and CDR2 FQNEAQ (reference sequence). The V gene lost 7 bases and the J gene lost 2 bases, with 14 bases spanning the gap.

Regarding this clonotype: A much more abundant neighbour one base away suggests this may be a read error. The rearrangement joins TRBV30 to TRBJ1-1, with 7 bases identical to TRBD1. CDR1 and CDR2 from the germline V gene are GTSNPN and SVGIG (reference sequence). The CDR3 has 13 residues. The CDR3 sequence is CAGPGTENTGAFF. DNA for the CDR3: TGTGCTGGTCCCGGGACAGAGAACACTGGAGCTTTCTTT.

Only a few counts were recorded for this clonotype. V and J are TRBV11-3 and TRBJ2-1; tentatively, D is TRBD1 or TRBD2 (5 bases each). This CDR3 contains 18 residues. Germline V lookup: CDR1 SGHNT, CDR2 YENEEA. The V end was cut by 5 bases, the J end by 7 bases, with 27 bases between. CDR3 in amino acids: CASSLLFESLRGPNEQFF. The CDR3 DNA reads TGTGCCAGCAGCCTACTCTTTGAATCCCTGAGGGGTCCAAATGAGCAGTTCTTC.

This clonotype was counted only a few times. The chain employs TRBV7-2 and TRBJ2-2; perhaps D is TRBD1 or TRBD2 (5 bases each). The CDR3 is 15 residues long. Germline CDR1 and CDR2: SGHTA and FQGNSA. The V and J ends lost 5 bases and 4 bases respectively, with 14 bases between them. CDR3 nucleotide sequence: TGTGCCAGCAGCCCCCAAGTTGGGGGCACCGGGGAGCTGTTTTTT. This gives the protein CASSPQVGGTGELFF.

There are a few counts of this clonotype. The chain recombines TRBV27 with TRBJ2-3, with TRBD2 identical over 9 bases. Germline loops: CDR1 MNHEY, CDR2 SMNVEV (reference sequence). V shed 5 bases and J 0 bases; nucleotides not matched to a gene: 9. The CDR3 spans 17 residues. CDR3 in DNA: TGTGCCAGCAGTCCGTGGGGGGGGACTAGCAGCACAGATACGCAGTATTTT. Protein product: CASSPWGGTSSTDTQYF.

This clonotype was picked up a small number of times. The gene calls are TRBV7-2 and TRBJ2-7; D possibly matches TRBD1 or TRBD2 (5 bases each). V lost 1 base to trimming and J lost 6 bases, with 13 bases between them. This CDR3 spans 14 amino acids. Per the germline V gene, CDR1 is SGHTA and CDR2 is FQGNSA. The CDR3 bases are TGTGCCAGCAGCTTAGGGAGTTCTGGGGGCGAGCAGTACTTC. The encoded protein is CASSLGSSGGEQYF.

For the CDR3, the DNA is TGTGCCAGCAGTTTAGTCGCTAGCCTCGAGCAGTACTTC. It encodes CASSLVASLEQYF. This sequence joins TRBV12-3 or TRBV12-4 and TRBJ2-7, with D maybe TRBD2 (5 bases). V lost 1 base, J lost 6 bases, and 10 bases lay in between. The CDR3 runs 13 residues.

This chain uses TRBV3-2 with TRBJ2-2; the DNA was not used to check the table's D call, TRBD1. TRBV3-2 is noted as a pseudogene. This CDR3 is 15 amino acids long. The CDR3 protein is CASSPQTASTGELFF. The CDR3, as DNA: TGTGCCAGCAGCCCGCAGACAGCTAGCACCGGGGAGCTGTTTTTT.

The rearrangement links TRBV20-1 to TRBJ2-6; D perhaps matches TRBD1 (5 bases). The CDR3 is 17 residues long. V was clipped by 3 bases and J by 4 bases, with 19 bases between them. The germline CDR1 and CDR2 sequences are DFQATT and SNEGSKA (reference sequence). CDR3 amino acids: CSASPPRVSKGANVLTF. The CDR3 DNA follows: TGCAGTGCTAGCCCTCCCAGGGTCTCTAAGGGGGCCAACGTCCTGACTTTC.

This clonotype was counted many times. The CDR3 loop is CASSPPQTGFHGTQYF. CDR3 in DNA: TGTGCCAGCAGCCCGCCCCAGACAGGGTTTCACGGTACGCAGTATTTT. The rearrangement uses TRBV7-9 and TRBJ2-3, with TRBD1 identical over 7 bases. CDR3 length: 16 residues. V trimming: 5 bases; J trimming: 8 bases; junction bases outside the gene matches: 16. Germline V gene data show CDR1 as SEHNR and CDR2 as FQNEAQ (reference sequence).